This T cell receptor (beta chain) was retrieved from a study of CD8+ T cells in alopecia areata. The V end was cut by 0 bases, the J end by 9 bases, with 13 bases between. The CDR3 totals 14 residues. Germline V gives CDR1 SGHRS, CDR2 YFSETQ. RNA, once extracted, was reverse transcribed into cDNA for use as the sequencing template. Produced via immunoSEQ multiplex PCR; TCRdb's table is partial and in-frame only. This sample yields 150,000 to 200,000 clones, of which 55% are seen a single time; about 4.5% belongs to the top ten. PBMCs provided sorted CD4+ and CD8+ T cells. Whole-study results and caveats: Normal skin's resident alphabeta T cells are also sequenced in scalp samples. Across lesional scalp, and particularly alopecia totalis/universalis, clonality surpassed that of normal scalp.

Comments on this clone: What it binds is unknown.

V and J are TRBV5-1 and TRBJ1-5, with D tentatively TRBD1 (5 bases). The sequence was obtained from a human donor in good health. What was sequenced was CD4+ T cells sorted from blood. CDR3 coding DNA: TGCGCCAGCAGCTTGGATGTGGGGGACCCGCCCCAGCATTTT. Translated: CASSLDVGDPPQHF.